Below, 6 T cell receptor beta chains from the same sample are listed, as sequenced in a study of OX40 agonist ivuxolimab in advanced cancers. Method: immunoSEQ multiplex PCR; TCRdb's copy keeps in-frame clones and lacks some. The data show more than 25,000 clones, about 81% seen once. The sample in question was CD4+ or CD8+ T cells sorted from blood, obtained in a trial of the OX40 agonist ivuxolimab. All receptors derive from an adult with an advanced solid tumor such as melanoma, head and neck, liver or kidney cancer.

The gene calls are TRBV19 and TRBJ2-7, with D perhaps given as TRBD1 or TRBD2 (5 bases each). Between the trimmed V and J ends, which lost 3 bases and 1 base, there was a span of 13 bases. Germline V lookup: CDR1 LNHDA, CDR2 SQIVND (reference sequence). The CDR3 extends over 15 amino acids. CDR3 protein: CASSISGRLSYEQYF. CDR3 in DNA: TGTGCCAGTAGTATTTCAGGGAGACTTTCCTACGAGCAGTACTTC.

The V call is TRBV6-1, the J call TRBJ1-2; D is possibly TRBD1 (6 bases). Germline V gene sequence: CDR1 MNHNS, CDR2 SASEGT. With 11 bases removed from V and 1 base from J, the gap between germline ends came to 14 bases. The CDR3 is made up of 13 amino acids. DNA of the CDR3: TGTGCCGGCCGGGACATTGTTAACTATGGCTACACCTTC. It translates to CAGRDIVNYGYTF.

This clone has a handful of counts. The chain couples TRBV6-5 to TRBJ2-7; D perhaps matches TRBD1 (6 bases). Germline lookup yields CDR1 MNHEY and CDR2 SVGAGI. V dropped 8 bases and J dropped 5 bases, with 13 bases sitting between them. This CDR3 contains 12 residues. The CDR3 DNA is TGTGCCAGCGGCTCCAGGGGAGACGAGCAGTACTTC. It specifies CASGSRGDEQYF.

Remarks on this clone: Other nucleotide sequences in the sample specify the same CDR3. The V call is TRBV27, the J call TRBJ2-3; D ambiguous. The CDR3 has 14 amino acids. CDR1 and CDR2 from the germline V gene are MNHEY and SMNVEV (reference sequence). The V end lost 0 bases, the J end lost 0 bases, and 4 bases lay between the germline ends. The CDR3 DNA sequence: TGTGCCAGCAGTTTATCCGGTAGCACAGATACGCAGTATTTT. Its protein product is CASSLSGSTDTQYF.

The CDR3 reads CASSFKAGTSETQYF. The CDR3 DNA sequence: TGTGCCAGCAGCTTCAAGGCGGGAACGTCGGAGACCCAGTACTTC. The chain combines TRBV7-7 with TRBJ2-5; perhaps TRBD2 as D (6 bases). The CDR3 totals 15 residues. V lost 3 bases to trimming and J lost 5 bases, with 16 bases between them. CDR1 SSHAT and CDR2 FNYEAQ come from the germline V gene (reference sequence).

This chain joins TRBV29-1 and TRBJ2-1, with D perhaps TRBD1 (5 bases). In germline, CDR1 is SQVTM, CDR2 ANQGSEA. V was shortened by 5 bases and J by 4 bases, with 9 bases between the two germline ends. The CDR3 totals 12 residues. The CDR3 loop reads CSVLDIYNEQFF. The DNA for the CDR3 is TGCAGCGTTTTGGACATTTACAATGAGCAGTTCTTC.